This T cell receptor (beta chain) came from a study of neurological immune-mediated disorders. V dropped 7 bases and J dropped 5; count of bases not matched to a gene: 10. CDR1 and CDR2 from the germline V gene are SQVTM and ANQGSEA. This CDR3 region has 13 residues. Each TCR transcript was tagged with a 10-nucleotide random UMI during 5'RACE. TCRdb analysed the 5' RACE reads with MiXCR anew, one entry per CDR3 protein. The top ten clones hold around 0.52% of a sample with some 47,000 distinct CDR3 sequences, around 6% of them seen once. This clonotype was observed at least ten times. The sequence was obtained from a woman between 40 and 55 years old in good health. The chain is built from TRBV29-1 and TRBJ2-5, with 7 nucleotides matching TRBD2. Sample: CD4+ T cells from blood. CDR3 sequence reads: CSGTPPGRETQYF. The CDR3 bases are TGCAGCGGCACCCCACCCGGGAGGGAGACCCAGTACTTC.